This passage covers 22 T cell receptor beta chains from one sample sequenced in a study of blood T cell repertoires in COVID-19. Method: immunoSEQ multiplex PCR; TCRdb's copy keeps in-frame clones and lacks some. The table has some 200,000 clones, around 91% seen once. The sequenced sample consisted of PBMCs or T cells enriched from blood (not recorded which). These receptors originate from a woman between 18 and 29 years old in a cohort exposed to, infected with or recovered from COVID-19 (not recorded which).

V and J are TRBV7-9 and TRBJ1-2, with D possibly TRBD1 on 5 matching bases. This CDR3 is built from 12 residues. Trimming pared 6 bases from V and 4 bases from J, leaving 9 bases between. The germline V gene encodes CDR1 SEHNR and CDR2 FQNEAQ (reference sequence). Here the CDR3 DNA reads TGTGCCAGCAGGGAAGGGGTCTATGGCTACACCTTC. As protein: CASREGVYGYTF.

This chain connects TRBV6-5 to TRBJ2-2; D is possibly TRBD1 (6 bases). Trimming took off 4 bases at V and 4 bases at J, with 7 bases between the two ends. The germline V gene has CDR1 MNHEY and CDR2 SVGAGI. The CDR3 length is 13 residues. The DNA for the CDR3 is TGTGCCAGCAGTTGGACAGTCACCGGGGAGCTGTTTTTT. This codes for CASSWTVTGELFF.

V is TRBV5-1 and J is TRBJ2-2; 8 nucleotides match TRBD2. This CDR3 has 18 amino acids. The germline gives CDR1 SGHRS, CDR2 YFSETQ. The J segment lost 5 bases and the V segment lost 0 bases, leaving 12 bases of the junction unmatched. The CDR3 DNA reads TGCGCCAGCAGCTTGGACGTTGGGCTAGCGGGCAGGACCGGGGAGCTGTTTTTT. Translating it yields CASSLDVGLAGRTGELFF.

The rearrangement uses TRBV24-1 and TRBJ2-3; TRBD2 aligns across 14 bases. The CDR3 length is 17 residues. Trimming cost V 4 bases and J 3 bases; bases outside gene matches: 5. Germline V gene sequence: CDR1 KGHDR, CDR2 SFDVKD. The CDR3 is CATSEGTSGRVTDTQYF. As DNA, the CDR3 is TGTGCCACCAGTGAAGGGACTAGCGGGAGAGTGACAGATACGCAGTATTTT.

This clone was recorded a few times. This chain joins TRBV15 and TRBJ2-5; D unclear. The CDR3 extends over 12 amino acids. Germline lookup yields CDR1 LNHNV and CDR2 YYDKDF (reference sequence). V lost 3 bases, J lost 3 bases, and 5 bases lay in between. The CDR3 region is CATSRQEETQYF. CDR3 in DNA: TGTGCCACCAGCAGGCAGGAAGAGACCCAGTACTTC.

The chain has TRBV5-1 and TRBJ2-7; TRBD1 aligns across 7 bases. The V and J ends lost 4 bases and 2 bases, in that order; junction bases with no gene match: 3. In germline, CDR1 is SGHRS, CDR2 YFSETQ. This CDR3 comprises 13 residues. The CDR3 loop is CASSRQGTYEQYF. CDR3 in DNA: TGCGCCAGCAGCCGACAGGGAACCTACGAGCAGTACTTC.

V gene TRBV9 combines with J gene TRBJ2-3, with 9 positions matching TRBD1. This CDR3 contains 17 residues. The V gene's germline CDR1 is SGDLS and CDR2 YYNGEE. The J segment lost 2 bases and the V segment lost 0 bases, leaving 7 bases of the junction unmatched. Written as DNA, the CDR3 is TGTGCCAGCAGCGTAGCCGGCGGGACAGGGAACACAGATACGCAGTATTTT. As protein: CASSVAGGTGNTDTQYF.

The chain is built from TRBV7-9 and TRBJ2-2, with D possibly matching TRBD2 (6 bases). Trimming took off 1 base at V and 5 bases at J, with 11 bases between the two ends. Per the germline V gene, CDR1 is SEHNR and CDR2 is FQNEAQ (reference sequence). The CDR3 extends over 15 amino acids. The CDR3 is CASSLVEEGTGELFF. The CDR3, as DNA: TGTGCCAGCAGCTTAGTAGAGGAGGGGACCGGGGAGCTGTTTTTT.

V usage is TRBV19 and J usage is TRBJ1-6, with TRBD1 matching 8 bases. Germline-derived CDR1 and CDR2 are LNHDA and SQIVND (reference sequence). This CDR3 has 16 amino acids. V trimming: 3 bases; J trimming: 4 bases; junction bases outside the gene matches: 5. CDR3 DNA sequence: TGTGCCAGTAGTATCGGGACAGGAGTTTATAATTCACCCCTCCACTTT. As protein: CASSIGTGVYNSPLHF.

The chain links TRBV29-1 to TRBJ2-7, with TRBD1 identical over 7 bases. The CDR3 is made up of 12 amino acids. From germline, CDR1 is SQVTM and CDR2 ANQGSEA. V lost 4 bases, J lost 3 bases, and 3 bases stayed unmatched. The chain's CDR3 is CSVVDRYYEQYF. The CDR3 DNA is TGCAGCGTTGTGGACAGGTACTACGAGCAGTACTTC.

This clone was detected only once. Other DNA sequences in this sample translate to the same CDR3. The chain employs TRBV10-1 and TRBJ1-1; D remains ambiguous. V was cut by 0 bases and J by 1 base, with 9 bases left in between. The CDR3 sequence is 15 residues long. CDR1 is WNHNN and CDR2 is SYGVQD in the germline V gene (reference sequence). The CDR3 loop reads CASSESPRGNTEAFF. The DNA of the CDR3 is TGCGCCAGCAGTGAGTCACCGCGGGGGAACACTGAAGCTTTCTTT.

About this clone itself: An end of the junction differs from the germline gene, which may be a read error. V and J are TRBV7-7 and TRBJ2-1, with 12 bases lining up with TRBD2. The CDR3 loop spans 18 amino acids. CDR1 is SSHAT, CDR2 FNYEAQ, per germline (reference sequence). As DNA, the CDR3 is TGTGCTAGCAGCCTATTAGCCCCCCTAGCGGGGGGGGACAATGAGCAGTTCTTC. Translated, it gives CASSLLAPLAGGDNEQFF. Drawing the rest from reference TRBV7-7 and TRBJ2-1, the complete variable domain is GAGVSQSPRYKVTKRGQDVTLRCDPISSHATLYWYQQALGQGPEFLTYFNYEAQPDKSGLPSDRFSAERPEGSISTLTIQRTEQRDSAMYRCASSLLAPLAGGDNEQFFGPGTRLTVL.

This clone was recorded only once. The rearrangement uses TRBV6-5 and TRBJ1-2, with 11 bases identical to TRBD1. Germline trimming cut 6 bases from V and 8 bases from J; bases unmatched to any gene: 8. Germline V gives CDR1 MNHEY, CDR2 SVGAGI. This CDR3 is built from 14 residues. CDR3 DNA sequence: TGTGCCAGCAGCGCCGGGACAGGGGGACAAGGCTACACCTTC. It codes for CASSAGTGGQGYTF.

The J gene is TRBJ1-6, the V gene TRBV11-2, with D hard to call. Trimming shortened V by 3 bases and J by 8 bases, and 8 bases separated the two germline ends. The CDR3 is made up of 13 amino acids. The germline V gene has CDR1 SGHAT and CDR2 FQNNGV. The CDR3 sequence: CASSFHRDSPLHF. Written as DNA, the CDR3 is TGTGCCAGCAGCTTCCACAGAGATTCACCCCTCCACTTT.

The chain has TRBV9 and TRBJ1-6; D uncertain. The CDR3 covers 17 residues. Trimming cost V 5 bases and J 0 bases, with 15 bases left between them. Looked up from germline, CDR1 is SGDLS and CDR2 is YYNGEE. The CDR3 DNA sequence: TGTGCCAGCAGAGCCTCGGAGGCTAGCTCCTATAATTCACCCCTCCACTTT. This encodes CASRASEASSYNSPLHF.

The chain combines TRBV9 with TRBJ2-7, with D perhaps TRBD1 (7 bases). V gave up 3 bases and J gave up 0 bases, with 10 bases separating them. Germline-derived CDR1 and CDR2 are SGDLS and YYNGEE. The CDR3 is 14 residues long. CDR3 sequence reads: CASSAGDSSYEQYF. The DNA for the CDR3 is TGTGCCAGCAGCGCGGGGGACAGCTCCTACGAGCAGTACTTC.

As to this clone: A read error may account for a junction end that differs from germline. The J gene is TRBJ1-1, the V gene TRBV19; D remains unclear. The germline CDR1 and CDR2 sequences are LNHDA and SQIVND (reference sequence). The CDR3 is 13 amino acids. The chain's CDR3 is CASSTLKNTEAFF. For the CDR3, the DNA is TGTGCCAGCAGTACACTAAAGAACACTGAAGCTTTCTTT.

The rearrangement uses TRBV27 and TRBJ1-2, with 9 bases that match TRBD1. Per germline, CDR1 MNHEY and CDR2 SMNVEV (reference sequence). J was trimmed by 8 bases and V by 5 bases; bases with no gene match: 9. The CDR3 runs to 14 residues. The CDR3 is CASSTGGVLRGYTF. For the CDR3, the DNA is TGTGCCAGCAGTACAGGGGGCGTATTGAGGGGCTACACCTTC.

J is TRBJ2-3 and V is TRBV2; 9 nucleotides align to TRBD1. Trimming at V came to 6 bases and at J to 5 bases, leaving 6 bases not matched to a gene. The CDR3 extends over 14 amino acids. Germline assignment: CDR1 SNHLY and CDR2 FYNNEI. The CDR3 DNA reads TGTGCCAGCAGAGGCGGGACAGGGAGAGATACGCAGTATTTT. Amino acids: CASRGGTGRDTQYF.

V and J are TRBV5-1 and TRBJ1-5, with 9 bases identical to TRBD1. The CDR3 contains 20 residues. The V and J ends lost 5 bases and 2 bases, in that order; junction bases with no gene match: 20. From germline, CDR1 is SGHRS and CDR2 YFSETQ. The CDR3 DNA sequence: TGCGCCAGCAGTGCCGAGGGGGACAGGGTGGTTAGAACGGGCAATCAGCCCCAGCATTTT. Translating gives CASSAEGDRVVRTGNQPQHF.

The chain joins TRBV7-3 to TRBJ1-1, with D perhaps TRBD1 (5 bases). CDR3 length: 13 residues. Per germline, CDR1 SGHTA and CDR2 FQGTGA. Trimming stripped 4 bases from V and 3 bases from J, with 9 bases between. The CDR3 coding sequence is TGTGCCAGCAGCTATGGAGGGGACACTGAAGCTTTCTTT. This encodes CASSYGGDTEAFF.

This rearrangement joins TRBV5-4 to TRBJ1-2; the match to TRBD1 covers 7 bases. Trimming removed 4 bases from V and 6 bases from J; junction bases left unmatched: 6. The V gene's germline CDR1 is SGHNT and CDR2 YYREEE (reference sequence). CDR3 length: 13 amino acids. CDR3 protein: CASSVGTVNGYTF. DNA for the CDR3: TGTGCCAGCAGCGTGGGGACAGTAAATGGCTACACCTTC.